The 21 T cell receptor delta chains below all came from one sample that was sequenced in a study of γδ T cells in repeated Plasmodium falciparum infection. Flow sorting of PBMC yielded separate Vgamma9/Vdelta2+ and Vdelta2-negative gammadelta T cell populations for bulk repertoire analysis. TCRdb redid the clone calls on the multiplex PCR reads with CATT. The data hold under 65,000 delta-chain clones, with 1.5% to 2% observed a single time. Material for sequencing was gamma-delta T cells from blood. These receptors were taken from a pool of human donors (malaria-infected and uninfected, not separated).

The sample holds a few counts of this clone. This likely reflects a read error, since a far larger clone is one base away. Distinct nucleotide sequences in the sample also encode this CDR3. The V call is TRDV1, the J call TRDJ2; 8 bases line up with TRDD3. Germline CDR1 TSWWSYY, CDR2 QGS. The CDR3 sequence is 20 residues long. V lost 4 bases, J lost 2 bases, and 18 bases stayed unmatched. CDR3 in DNA: TGTGCTCTTGGGGGCCACCGCTTCCAACTGGGGGGCCTCTTGACAGCACAACTCTTCTTT. It codes for CALGGHRFQLGGLLTAQLFF.

This clone was seen a few times. A read error is the likely source, as a far larger clone sits one nucleotide away. Other DNA sequences from this sample encode an identical CDR3 as well. CDR3 sequence: CAYRPFLFGKHWGPQYTDKLIF. The CDR3 nucleotides read TGTGCTTATCGTCCATTCCTATTCGGAAAGCACTGGGGACCTCAGTACACCGATAAACTCATCTTT. The rearrangement joins TRAV38-2/DV8 to TRDJ1, with D possibly being TRDD3 (7 bases). Germline lookup yields CDR1 TSESDYY and CDR2 QEAYKQQN. This CDR3 contains 22 residues. Trimming removed 7 bases from V and 0 bases from J, with 37 bases in between.

On this clone: TCRdb records a much larger clone's protein for this DNA, with a difference at residue 20 that likely arises from a read error; the protein given is the translation of the DNA. The chain employs TRDV1 and TRDJ1; 12 bases line up with TRDD3. The CDR3 is made up of 25 amino acids. V gave up 2 bases and J gave up 3 bases; unmatched junction bases: 31. The germline CDR1 and CDR2 sequences are TSWWSYY and QGS. The CDR3, as DNA: TGTGCTCTTGGGGAATTAGCCTTCCTCCAAAAGTTACGTACTGGGGGATACCCCCTCGCCGATAAACTCATCTTT. It specifies CALGELAFLQKLRTGGYPLADKLIF.

A word on this clone: TCRdb lists the protein of a much larger clone for this DNA, which differs at residue 6, so this is likely a read error; the protein given here is translated from the DNA itself. The chain uses TRDV1 and TRDJ1; the D gene is possibly TRDD2 (5 bases). Germline assignment: CDR1 TSWWSYY and CDR2 QGS. Trimming stripped 3 bases from V and 0 bases from J, with 17 bases between. CDR3 length equals 17 residues. The CDR3 is CALGEVFPLYYTDKLIF. The CDR3 DNA reads TGTGCTCTTGGGGAGGTCTTCCCGCTTTATTACACCGATAAACTCATCTTT.

About this clone: This same CDR3 is encoded by further DNA sequences in the sample. V and J are TRDV1 and TRDJ1, with TRDD3 matching over 11 bases. This CDR3 contains 29 residues. Trimming took 2 bases from V and 3 from J; bases not matched to a gene: 44. The V gene's germline CDR1 is TSWWSYY and CDR2 QGS. The CDR3 protein is CALGEFIQSEPGGYFKVEPFPNVADKLIF. The CDR3 coding sequence is TGTGCTCTTGGGGAATTTATACAATCCGAGCCTGGGGGATACTTCAAGGTCGAACCATTCCCTAATGTGGCCGATAAACTCATCTTT.

There are many counts of this clone. This clone may be a read error of a much larger clone one base away. This chain uses TRDV1 with TRDJ1, with TRDD3 matching 10 bases. Germline matching of the DNA provided the J gene here, since TCRdb leaves it blank. This CDR3 has 23 amino acids. V lost 1 base and J lost 0; bases outside the gene matches: 23. CDR1 is TSWWSYY and CDR2 is QGS in the germline V gene. In DNA, the CDR3 is TGTGCTCTTGGGGAACCGCTCTCTGTACTGGGGGATCCCCACTTGGGATACACCGATAAACTCATCTTT. This codes for CALGEPLSVLGDPHLGYTDKLIF.

This clone has ten or more counts. Other DNA variants within this sample encode the same CDR3. V is TRDV1 and J is TRDJ1, with a possible D match to TRDD3 (5 bases). V was cut by 4 bases and J by 2 bases, with 20 bases left in between. Germline lookup yields CDR1 TSWWSYY and CDR2 QGS. This CDR3 is 17 amino acids long. The CDR3 bases are TGTGCTCTTGGGGTCGAAGTGGGGACCCCGGGTACCGATAAACTCATCTTT. Amino acids: CALGVEVGTPGTDKLIF.

This clone was counted a few times. With a far larger clone one base away, a read error is the likely cause. Other DNA variants within this sample encode the same CDR3. The chain joins TRDV2 to TRDJ1; TRDD3 agrees at 12 bases. TCRdb records no J gene; here it was assigned by comparing the DNA to germline. The CDR3 has 19 residues. Per the germline V gene, CDR1 is GEAIGNYY and CDR2 is EKD. The CDR3 sequence: CACDTVRLGDTVNTDKLIF. DNA of the CDR3: TGCGCCTGTGACACCGTTCGACTGGGGGATACAGTGAACACCGATAAACTCATCTTT.

This clone was detected ten times or more. TCRdb shows a much larger clone's protein in place of this DNA's translation, and the two differ at residue 4, likely through a read error; the protein shown is translated from the DNA. V usage is TRDV2 and J usage is TRDJ2, with D perhaps matching TRDD3 (6 bases). Germline V gene lookup returns CDR1 GEAIGNYY and CDR2 EKD. The CDR3 runs to 17 residues. The CDR3, as DNA: TGTGCCTGTAACACCGTACTGGGAACGAACCTGACAGCACAACTCTTCTTT. It yields the protein CACNTVLGTNLTAQLFF.

To note about this clone: The protein TCRdb gives is from a much larger clone and does not agree with this DNA's translation at residue 18, likely a read error; the protein shown here comes from the DNA. The V and J genes are TRAV38-2/DV8 and TRDJ1; 10 positions agree with TRDD3. Germline assignment: CDR1 TSESDYY and CDR2 QEAYKQQN. Trimming took 5 bases from V and 1 from J; bases not matched to a gene: 32. This CDR3 has 24 residues. The CDR3 DNA follows: TGTGCTTATAGAAGCCCGGAGGTTCCTATGCACTGGGGGATTGAGGGTGAGGGCACCGATAAACTCATCTTT. Protein sequence: CAYRSPEVPMHWGIEGEGTDKLIF.

This clone appeared a few times. TCRdb has a much larger clone's protein, which differs at residue 9 from the translation of this DNA, likely because of a read error; what is shown is the protein translated from the DNA. The chain uses TRDV3 and TRDJ1; D might be TRDD3 (5 bases). TCRdb offers no J gene call, so here the DNA was matched to germline to obtain one. The CDR3 length is 20 residues. The germline V gene has CDR1 TVYSNPD and CDR2 GDNSRS (reference sequence). Trimming removed 2 bases at V and 1 base at J, with 32 bases between. The CDR3 spells CAFDVLRVPGTRPATDKLIF. As DNA, the CDR3 is TGTGCCTTTGACGTCCTCCGTGTACCGGGGACTCGGCCAGCCACCGATAAACTCATCTTT.

The sample holds many counts of this clone. The protein given by TCRdb reflects a much larger clone and differs at residue 12 from this DNA's translation, likely from a read error; the protein shown is the DNA's translation. The rearrangement joins TRDV1 to TRDJ1; 13 positions match TRDD3. This CDR3 spans 15 amino acids. Germline V gene lookup returns CDR1 TSWWSYY and CDR2 QGS. Trimming took 3 bases from V and 9 from J; bases not matched to a gene: 7. The CDR3 coding sequence is TGTGCTCTTGGGGACTGCACTGGGGGATACGAGGAACTCATCTTT. This encodes CALGDCTGGYEELIF.

This clone was found many times. TCRdb's listed protein matches a much larger clone and diverges from this DNA's translation at residue 18, likely through a read error; the protein shown comes from the DNA. V usage is TRDV1 and J usage is TRDJ1, with D uncertain. The V gene's germline CDR1 is TSWWSYY and CDR2 QGS. The CDR3 loop spans 19 amino acids. The CDR3 DNA follows: TGTGCTCTTGGGGAACGATTTACTCTAACCCTCGTGTACACCGATAAACTCACCTTT. Its translation: CALGERFTLTLVYTDKLTF.

There are many counts of this clone. The chain uses TRDV1 and TRDJ1; 12 bases line up with TRDD3. This CDR3 region has 20 residues. The J segment lost 4 bases and the V segment lost 0 bases, leaving 15 bases of the junction unmatched. Germline CDR1 reads TSWWSYY; CDR2 reads QGS. The CDR3 spells CALGELICWGIRSHSDKLIF. The CDR3 DNA reads TGTGCTCTTGGGGAACTCATATGCTGGGGGATACGGAGCCACAGCGATAAACTCATCTTT.

Ten or more counts support this clone. This DNA's translation differs at residue 12 from TCRdb's protein, which comes from a much larger clone; a read error is likely, and the protein shown is translated from the DNA. The chain uses TRDV1 and TRDJ2, with D tentatively TRDD3 (6 bases). V was trimmed by 2 bases and J by 6 bases, leaving 19 bases between them. This CDR3 has 17 amino acids. CDR1 and CDR2 (germline): TSWWSYY, QGS. The CDR3 sequence is CALGEFDWGSLAAQLFF. CDR3 bases: TGTGCTCTTGGGGAATTTGATTGGGGGTCCTTGGCAGCACAACTCTTCTTT.

As to this clone: A far larger clone lies a single base away; this is likely a read error. Distinct nucleotide sequences in the sample also encode this CDR3. The V gene was identified as TRDV1, while no J gene was called; TRDD3 is the table's D call and was not checked against the DNA. Germline CDR1 is TSWWSYY and CDR2 is QGS. This CDR3 has 21 amino acids. The CDR3, as DNA: TGTGCTCTTGGGTCACGGTTAAAGGGACAACTACTGGGGGCGTACACCGATAAACTCATCTTC. Translation gives CALGSRLKGQLLGAYTDKLIF.

The table lists this clone with many counts. This may stem from a read error, because a much larger clone lies one nucleotide away. This chain joins TRDV1 and TRDJ3, with 11 nucleotides matching TRDD3. CDR3 length: 22 residues. Germline CDR1 and CDR2: TSWWSYY and QGS. Trimming took 5 bases from V and 2 from J; bases not matched to a gene: 17. The CDR3 sequence is CALGRTWGIRVSSPWDTRQMFF. In DNA form, the CDR3 reads TGTGCTCTTGGGCGAACGTGGGGGATACGCGTTTCGAGCCCCTGGGACACCCGACAGATGTTTTTC.

Ten or more counts support this clone. The same CDR3 arises from other DNA sequences in this sample as well. The J gene is TRDJ1, the V gene TRDV1; unclear D gene. Trimming left V 5 bases short and J 0 bases short, with 31 bases between. Germline lookup yields CDR1 TSWWSYY and CDR2 QGS. CDR3 length equals 21 residues. The CDR3 nucleotides read TGTGCTCTTGGGAACACTTACGGCTGGTGTGGAAAACGCCTTTACACCGATAAACTCATCTTT. It specifies CALGNTYGWCGKRLYTDKLIF.

For this clone: TCRdb records a much larger clone's protein for this DNA, with a difference at residue 11 that likely arises from a read error; the protein given is the translation of the DNA. The rearrangement joins TRDV1 to TRDJ1, with 7 nucleotides matching TRDD3. Because TCRdb records no J gene, it was assigned here through a match of the DNA to germline. The J segment lost 0 bases and the V segment lost 3 bases, leaving 19 bases of the junction unmatched. Germline assignment: CDR1 TSWWSYY and CDR2 QGS. The CDR3 contains 20 residues. In nucleotides, the CDR3 is TGTGCTCTTGGGGATCTCATTTCGTACTGGAGGATACGGCACACCGATAAACTCATCTTT. Amino acids: CALGDLISYWRIRHTDKLIF.

This clone showed up many times. The TCRdb protein comes from a much larger clone and disagrees with this DNA's translation at residue 7, likely due to a read error; the protein given here is derived from the DNA. The CDR3 is CALGERIDKLIF. CDR3 nucleotides: TGTGCTCTTGGGGAACGAATCGATAAACTCATCTTT. V gene TRDV1 combines with J gene TRDJ1; D unclear. Germline V gene sequence: CDR1 TSWWSYY, CDR2 QGS. The CDR3 totals 12 residues. The ends were cut back, 1 base at V and 4 bases at J, with 4 bases in the middle.

There are a few counts of this clone. This DNA's translation and the protein TCRdb lists, from a much larger clone, do not match at residue 9, likely due to a read error; the protein shown is translated from the DNA. The rearrangement uses TRDV3 and TRDJ1; 7 nucleotides line up with TRDD3. V lost 2 bases to trimming and J lost 4 bases; unmatched junction nucleotides: 37. The germline CDR1 and CDR2 sequences are TVYSNPD and GDNSRS (reference sequence). CDR3 length: 23 residues. The CDR3, as DNA: TGTGCCTTTGGGATGTTGAGCCTTTCTACGGCCTACTGGGGACCCTTAAGGCACGATAAACTCATCTTT. Translated: CAFGMLSLSTAYWGPLRHDKLIF.